This section outlines one T cell receptor (beta chain) sequence together with its context. The protocol was immunoSEQ multiplex PCR, while the TCRdb copy is restricted to in-frame clones and leaves out a portion. The sample lists roughly 350,000 clones, approximately 86% occurring once. With 5 bases clipped from V and 6 bases from J, the junction kept 13 bases outside the gene matches. In germline, CDR1 is GTSNPN, CDR2 SVGIG (reference sequence). CDR3 size: 15 residues. This sample is drawn from a study of Ad26.COV2.S vaccination and SARS-CoV-2 variants. Stated treatment: 15 to 20 received Ad26.COV2.S at low or high dose, single or two shots; roughly five received placebo; per-sample allocation not given. Specimens were obtained on day 63 following the first vaccine or placebo injection.

The clonotype originates from a person between 18 and 59 years old who received the Ad26.COV2.S COVID-19 vaccine or a placebo. The chain uses TRBV30 and TRBJ1-5; 7 bases fit TRBD1. The sequences come from peripheral blood, collected in a trial of Ad26.COV2.S vaccine versus placebo. The CDR3 sequence is CAWATRQGSGQPQHF. CDR3 coding DNA: TGTGCCTGGGCGACGAGACAGGGATCGGGTCAGCCCCAGCATTTT.